These 21 T cell receptor beta chains were all obtained from the same sample, sequenced in a study of radiation and T cells in renal cell carcinoma. The method was immunoSEQ multiplex PCR; TCRdb's version includes in-frame clones alone and lacks a portion of them. Of roughly 21,000 clones in the sample, over 50% are singletons; the top ten hold roughly a fifth. As to treatment: treatment-naive control, cytoreductive nephrectomy. The source material was tumor tissue, sampled from a patient whose treatment was nephrectomy without radiotherapy. Receptor source: a human donor with renal cell carcinoma.

The chain has TRBV7-6 and TRBJ2-5, with 9 bases that match TRBD2. Losses at the gene ends were 5 bases for V and 2 bases for J; bases not matched to a gene: 3. CDR3 length: 14 amino acids. Germline loops: CDR1 SGHVS, CDR2 FNYEAQ. CDR3 sequence: CASSLLAGQETQYF. The CDR3 coding sequence is TGTGCCAGCAGCCTCCTAGCGGGGCAAGAGACCCAGTACTTC.

The chain is built from TRBV5-6 and TRBJ2-5; TRBD1 is a possible D gene (6 bases). The CDR3 contains 14 residues. Trimming pared 5 bases from V and 7 bases from J, leaving 18 bases between. The germline V gene has CDR1 SGHDT and CDR2 YYEEEE. In DNA form, the CDR3 reads TGTGCCAGCAGTTGGGGACATGGGGGTATGACCCAGTACTTC. Translated, it gives CASSWGHGGMTQYF.

In this sample, this clone turned up a few times. The chain combines TRBV28 with TRBJ1-1; no firm D call. Germline V CDR1 and CDR2: MDHEN, SYDVKM. This CDR3 spans 14 amino acids. Trimming left V 3 bases short and J 7 bases short, with 15 bases between. The CDR3 region has the DNA TGTGCCAGCAGTTTGGCCAAACAGAATAATGAAGCTTTCTTT. Encoded protein: CASSLAKQNNEAFF.

V usage is TRBV29-1 and J usage is TRBJ2-5; D possibly matches TRBD1 or TRBD2 (5 bases each). This CDR3 has 13 amino acids. CDR1 is SQVTM, CDR2 ANQGSEA, per germline. V shed 6 bases and J shed 5 bases, with 16 bases lying between them. CDR3 protein: CSVIMGTRETQYF. CDR3 DNA: TGCAGCGTGATTATGGGGACCAGGGAGACCCAGTACTTC.

The chain combines TRBV5-1 with TRBJ2-1, with D tentatively TRBD2 (6 bases). Germline-derived CDR1 and CDR2 are SGHRS and YFSETQ. V was cut by 0 bases and J by 5 bases, with 12 bases left in between. The CDR3 sequence is 15 residues long. This CDR3 reads CASSLVAGFNNEQFF. CDR3 bases: TGCGCCAGCAGCTTGGTTGCGGGGTTCAACAATGAGCAGTTCTTC.

The chain uses TRBV6-1 and TRBJ1-6, with a possible D match to TRBD1 (5 bases). The CDR3 is 15 amino acids. Trimming removed 9 bases from V and 7 bases from J, with 19 bases in between. Germline CDR1 reads MNHNS; CDR2 reads SASEGT. The CDR3 is CASAAGTLQNSPLHF. CDR3 nucleotide sequence: TGTGCCAGTGCCGCCGGGACCCTCCAGAATTCACCCCTCCACTTT.

The chain carries TRBV9 and TRBJ2-2; D is ambiguous. The CDR3 has 13 residues. V lost 0 bases to trimming and J lost 4 bases, with 4 bases between them. CDR1 and CDR2 (germline): SGDLS, YYNGEE. The CDR3 sequence: CASSVGSTGELFF. Here the CDR3 DNA reads TGTGCCAGCAGCGTAGGTTCCACCGGGGAGCTGTTTTTT.

The chain joins TRBV5-1 to TRBJ1-1, with D hard to call. Trimming took off 0 bases at V and 8 bases at J, with 14 bases between the two ends. Germline values: CDR1 SGHRS, CDR2 YFSETQ. The CDR3 covers 14 residues. The CDR3 nucleotides are TGCGCCAGCAGCTTGGAGCGCATCCCCGGGGAAGCTTTCTTT. Its translation: CASSLERIPGEAFF.

The chain links TRBV14 to TRBJ2-2, with 7 bases aligning to TRBD1. The CDR3 length is 16 residues. CDR1 and CDR2 (germline): SGHDN, FVKESK. J gave up 1 base and V 3 bases, and 5 bases lay outside the gene matches. CDR3 region: CASSHLGQENTGELFF. CDR3 DNA: TGTGCCAGCAGCCATTTAGGACAGGAGAACACCGGGGAGCTGTTTTTT.

This clone is medium-sized (0.01 to 0.1%) within its sample. The rearrangement joins TRBV18 to TRBJ1-5; D gene unclear. The CDR3 runs to 13 residues. V lost 3 bases, J lost 4 bases, and 7 bases lay in between. CDR1 KGHSH and CDR2 LQKENI come from the germline V gene. CDR3: CASSPTGNQPQHF. The CDR3 DNA follows: TGTGCCAGCTCACCCACGGGGAATCAGCCCCAGCATTTT.

The rearrangement uses TRBV7-8 and TRBJ1-6; D is uncertain. V gave up 6 bases and J gave up 4 bases, with 16 bases separating them. From germline, CDR1 is SGHVS and CDR2 FQNEAQ. This CDR3 is 16 amino acids long. CDR3 region: CASRPPGSYYNSPLHF. DNA of the CDR3: TGTGCCAGCAGACCTCCCGGGTCCTATTATAATTCACCCCTCCACTTT.

CDR3 residues: CASSPRQIMNTEAFF. The CDR3 coding sequence is TGTGCCAGTAGTCCTAGACAGATCATGAACACTGAAGCTTTCTTT. V and J are TRBV19 and TRBJ1-1; D possibly corresponds to TRBD1 (5 bases). The germline V and J ends were trimmed by 5 bases and 0 bases, with 13 bases remaining between them. There are 15 residues in the CDR3. The germline gives CDR1 LNHDA, CDR2 SQIVND (reference sequence). The entire variable domain, with the rest obtained from reference TRBV19 and TRBJ1-1, is as follows: DGGITQSPKYLFRKEGQNVTLSCEQNLNHDAMYWYRQDPGQGLRLIYYSQIVNDFQKGDIAEGYSVSREKKESFPLTVTSAQKNPTAFYLCASSPRQIMNTEAFFGQGTRLTVV.

This clone was seen a few times. The same CDR3 arises from other DNA sequences in this sample as well. The CDR3 is CASSSLGGGSTDTQYF. The CDR3, as DNA: TGTGCCAGCAGCTCACTTGGCGGAGGAAGCACAGATACGCAGTATTTT. This rearrangement joins TRBV7-3 to TRBJ2-3, with a possible D match to TRBD2 (5 bases). This CDR3 region has 16 residues. Per germline, CDR1 SGHTA and CDR2 FQGTGA. Trimming left V 4 bases short and J 0 bases short, with 14 bases between.

This clone was detected a few times. The chain couples TRBV10-3 to TRBJ1-5, with 8 bases fitting TRBD1. Germline V gene data show CDR1 as ENHRY and CDR2 as SYGVKD. The CDR3 covers 14 residues. Unmatched junction bases numbered 3, after V lost 7 bases and J lost 1 base. The CDR3 is CAINQGASNQPQHF. The CDR3 DNA follows: TGTGCCATCAATCAGGGGGCGAGCAATCAGCCCCAGCATTTT.

Ten or more counts support this clone. The chain couples TRBV9 to TRBJ2-6; D may correspond to TRBD1 or TRBD2 (5 bases each). The V end was cut by 7 bases, the J end by 4 bases, with 12 bases between. CDR1 SGDLS and CDR2 YYNGEE come from the germline V gene. This CDR3 is built from 14 residues. CDR3 in amino acids: CASGGGSGANVLTF. CDR3 DNA sequence: TGTGCCAGCGGTGGGGGATCAGGGGCCAACGTCCTGACTTTC.

Written as DNA, the CDR3 is TGTGCCAGCAGCCAAGATCATCACATAGTTGATTCACCCCTCCACTTT. Translating gives CASSQDHHIVDSPLHF. The genes are TRBV4-2 and TRBJ1-6; D unclear. CDR3 length: 16 residues. The V end was cut by 0 bases, the J end by 8 bases, with 14 bases between. Germline lookup yields CDR1 LGHNA and CDR2 YNFKEQ.

V gene TRBV15 combines with J gene TRBJ2-3; D is unresolved. The CDR3 is 14 amino acids. V was shortened by 0 bases and J by 4 bases, with 8 bases between the two germline ends. The V gene's germline CDR1 is LNHNV and CDR2 YYDKDF (reference sequence). CDR3 DNA: TGTGCCACCAGCAGAGATAAAATCGCAGATACGCAGTATTTT. Translating it yields CATSRDKIADTQYF.

V and J are TRBV9 and TRBJ2-3, with D possibly being TRBD2 (5 bases). Trimming removed 0 bases at V and 2 bases at J, with 13 bases between. Germline V gene data show CDR1 as SGDLS and CDR2 as YYNGEE. The CDR3 loop spans 16 amino acids. The CDR3 reads CASSVGSGIATDTQYF. The CDR3 DNA is TGTGCCAGCAGCGTAGGATCGGGGATCGCCACAGATACGCAGTATTTT. Full variable domain (rest looked up from reference TRBV9 and TRBJ2-3): DSGVTQTPKHLITATGQRVTLRCSPRSGDLSVYWYQQSLDQGLQFLIQYYNGEERAKGNILERFSAQQFPDLHSELNLSSLELGDSALYFCASSVGSGIATDTQYFGPGTRLTVL.

This chain links TRBV7-2 with TRBJ1-2, with D possibly matching TRBD1 (6 bases). Trimming cost V 5 bases and J 4 bases, with 11 bases left between them. In germline, CDR1 is SGHTA, CDR2 FQGNSA. CDR3 size: 13 residues. This CDR3 is CASSGQTLYGYTF. In DNA form, the CDR3 reads TGTGCCAGCAGCGGACAGACGCTCTATGGCTACACCTTC.

The V and J genes are TRBV5-1 and TRBJ2-3; D remains unclear. Germline V gene lookup returns CDR1 SGHRS and CDR2 YFSETQ. The CDR3 has 11 amino acids. Trimming removed 4 bases from V and 3 bases from J, with 3 bases in between. The CDR3 protein is CASSVTDTQYF. The CDR3, as DNA: TGCGCCAGCAGCGTTACAGATACGCAGTATTTT.

The V gene is TRBV27, the J gene TRBJ2-5; TRBD1 matches at 11 bases. Germline CDR1 is MNHEY and CDR2 is SMNVEV (reference sequence). V gave up 9 bases and J gave up 4 bases; unmatched junction bases: 10. The CDR3 runs to 15 residues. CDR3 in amino acids: CARALDRGRGETQYF. In DNA, the CDR3 is TGTGCCAGAGCACTGGACAGGGGGCGCGGAGAGACCCAGTACTTC.